Listed below are T cell receptor beta chains from one sample, sequenced in a study of a mutant IDH1 vaccine in newly diagnosed glioma. Their specific antigens are unknown. Generated by immunoSEQ multiplex PCR, the TCRdb table keeps only in-frame clones and is missing some. The sample includes 30,000 to 40,000 clones, approximately 80% of them seen just once. The sequences come from PBMCs, collected from a glioma patient whose treatment included an IDH1 peptide vaccine. These receptors all come from a man aged 50 to 59 with glioma. CDR3s include the opening cysteine and the closing phenylalanine or tryptophan. Fields, in order: J gene, V gene, CDR3 protein.

>TRBJ2-7|TRBV2
CASSEAGQGAVKQYF
>TRBJ2-1|TRBV19
CASSITSSGRPGEQFF
>TRBJ1-4|TRBV15
CATSRDRTLGGGEKLFF
>TRBJ2-3|TRBV7-2
CASSLGPRDTQYF
>TRBJ1-2|TRBV4-3
CASSQGGRAGGYTF
>TRBJ2-7|TRBV9
CASSVEYSGEQYF
>TRBJ2-7|TRBV5-1
CASSLDPGLSYEQYF
>TRBJ1-1|TRBV29-1
CSVQEFMNTEAFF
>TRBJ1-4|TRBV4-3
CASRVGAVSNEKLFF
>TRBJ1-1|TRBV7-3
CASSLEGRRKAFF
>TRBJ1-5|TRBV19
CASSIGYRRSNQPQHF
>TRBJ2-7|TRBV6-5
CASSRTHLGYEQYF
>TRBJ1-5|TRBV19
CASSMAATNQPQHF
>TRBJ2-7|TRBV5-1
CASSSGDATYEQYF
>TRBJ1-1|TRBV10-2
CASTPEGGEAFF
>TRBJ1-1|TRBV5-1
CASSFGTGLTEAFF
>TRBJ2-5|TRBV25-1
CASSEYSPLRVGETQYF
>TRBJ2-3|TRBV27
CASTFGGTTDTQYF
>TRBJ1-5|TRBV5-5
CASSLDNGAQHF
>TRBJ1-2|TRBV11-2
CASSLGTVLYGYTF
>TRBJ2-7|TRBV2
CASTGGGSYEQYF
>TRBJ2-1|TRBV19
CASSIMWGRANEQFF
>TRBJ1-5|TRBV19
CASSTQFSNQPQHF
>TRBJ2-2|TRBV6-4
CARGASGELFF
>TRBJ1-1|TRBV7-2
CASSSDRSAFF
>TRBJ1-1|TRBV18
CASSVLVNTEAFF
>TRBJ1-5|TRBV28
CASKEREALNQPQHF
>TRBJ1-2|TRBV5-6
CASSGGPLIANYGYTF
>TRBJ1-6|TRBV7-9
CASSPGGYSPLHF
>TRBJ1-3|TRBV7-9
CASSSPHPDRSSGNTIYF
>TRBJ2-2|TRBV4-1
CASSHFGGIDTGELFF
>TRBJ1-1|TRBV9
CASSRHTDTEAFF
>TRBJ2-7|TRBV29-1
CSARRDSTYEQYF
>TRBJ2-1|TRBV4-1
CASSQDRGSSYNEQFF
>TRBJ2-2|TRBV7-8
CASRQMGATGELFF
>TRBJ1-1|TRBV5-1
CASSQGPENTEAFF
>TRBJ1-4|TRBV2
CASSAGRGFNEKLFF
>TRBJ1-3|TRBV29-1
CSVEWDRDRNTIYF
>TRBJ2-2|TRBV6-4
CASSDSTTNTGELFF
>TRBJ1-1|TRBV5-1
CASSQFTGAATEAFF
>TRBJ2-1|TRBV6-5
CASSASGRAYNEQFF
>TRBJ1-5|TRBV27
CASSLSVGGNQPQHF
>TRBJ2-2|TRBV5-4
CASSLTDTGELFF
>TRBJ2-3|TRBV7-2
CASSFGLGGTDTQYF
>TRBJ2-7|TRBV5-1
CASSLAPQGATYEQYF
>TRBJ2-7|TRBV19
CASSPGQGAGYEQYF
>TRBJ2-2|TRBV6-5
CASTRGTGELFF
>TRBJ2-3|TRBV7-6
CASSPHAGLNTDTQYF
>TRBJ1-6|TRBV30
CAWSGSASRMNSPLHF
>TRBJ1-2|TRBV6-5
CASRPGHGNNYGYTF
>TRBJ2-7|TRBV5-1
CASSLAPLDEQYF
>TRBJ2-1|TRBV7-8
CASSILAGYNEQFF
>TRBJ2-7|TRBV7-8
CASREGRYEQYF
>TRBJ2-3|TRBV27
CASSLRDRDTDTQYF
>TRBJ1-1|TRBV29-1
CSVEDEGTEAFF
>TRBJ2-7|TRBV9
CASSVGGSYYEQYF
>TRBJ2-6|TRBV28
CASSFRSGANVLTF
>TRBJ2-7|TRBV10-3
CASRDEVDEQYF
>TRBJ2-7|TRBV9
CASSVVGGRQSYEQYF